The clone carrying this T cell receptor (beta chain) was counted between two and nine times. Antigen unknown. These data come from a study of CD8+ T cells in alopecia areata. Documented treatment: oral pan-JAK inhibitor, 5-10 mg twice daily. RNA was isolated and reverse transcribed to cDNA, the sequencing template. Sequenced by immunoSEQ multiplex PCR; TCRdb stores in-frame clones only, minus some. The table shows roughly 230,000 clones, with approximately 45% occurring only once. Findings and caveats of the study: Under tofacitinib, fewer expanded CD8+ clones appeared among the top 100 scalp clones. Tofacitinib did not eliminate many expanded lesional clones from scalp or blood.

CDR1 is SQVTM and CDR2 is ANQGSEA in the germline V gene. The CDR3 sequence is 14 residues long. V shed 5 bases and J shed 2 bases, with 15 bases lying between them. This sequence joins TRBV29-1 and TRBJ1-1; TRBD1 is a possible D gene (5 bases). The source is a human donor with alopecia areata. Sequencing used CD4+ T cells sorted from blood, obtained between weeks 36 and 40, from a patient treated with tofacitinib. CDR3 protein: CSVKQKWDNTEAFF. The DNA of the CDR3 is TGCAGCGTTAAGCAAAAGTGGGACAACACTGAAGCTTTCTTT.